The subject of this entry is one T cell receptor beta chain. The antigen is unknown. This entry belongs to a study of T cells in localized non-small cell lung cancer. Clones were read by immunoSEQ multiplex PCR, and TCRdb kept only the in-frame ones, dropping some. The sample carries over 30,000 clones, roughly 90% recorded once. The study's findings and limits: The appearance of a median approximately 55 of the top 100 tumor clones was seen in adjacent lung.

The receptor was derived from a man between 35 and 75 years old with stage I lung adenocarcinoma. The sample consisted of peripheral blood, taken before any cancer treatment.

The CDR3, as DNA: TGTGCCAGCAGCCCCAGGGCCGCTGCACTTGAAGCTTTCTTT. This sequence encodes CASSPRAAALEAFF. This rearrangement joins TRBV11-2 to TRBJ1-1, with D perhaps TRBD1 (5 bases). CDR1 SGHAT and CDR2 FQNNGV come from the germline V gene. Trimming stripped 5 bases from V and 7 bases from J, with 17 bases between. This CDR3 is built from 14 residues.